This T cell receptor beta chain stems from a study of T-cell reconstitution after alpha-beta-depleted transplantation in children. Germline lookup yields CDR1 MNHEY and CDR2 SMNVEV (reference sequence). Deletions cut 0 bases from V and 6 bases from J, with 15 bases between. The CDR3 has 15 amino acids. Preparation of the TCRbeta library was carried out with unique molecular identifiers. TCRdb reprocessed the PCR reads via MiXCR and lists one record per CDR3 protein. The data hold 100,000 to 120,000 distinct CDR3 sequences, with 10% to 13% observed a single time. This clonotype was observed many times.

Specimen: PBMCs from the stem cell graft donor, collected from the stem cell graft. This sequence originates from a human donor who donated a stem cell graft to a child with acute lymphoblastic leukemia. The genes are TRBV27 and TRBJ2-7, with D unclear. The CDR3 DNA is TGTGCCAGCAGTTTATCCCACGGCAGTTCGGGCGAGCAGTACTTC. Translated, it gives CASSLSHGSSGEQYF.